One and the same sample provided the 18 T cell receptor beta chains below, sequenced in a study of T cell responses to AZD1222 COVID-19 vaccine. The protocol was immunoSEQ multiplex PCR, while the TCRdb copy is restricted to in-frame clones and leaves out a portion. The sample yields 150,000 or so clones, more than 85% seen once. The specimen comprised peripheral blood, sampled 28 days after the second AZD1222 dose. The receptor source for this set is an adult who received the AZD1222 COVID-19 vaccine.

CDR3 region: CASRLDRGSQPQHF. CDR3 nucleotides: TGTGCCAGCAGACTGGACAGGGGAAGTCAGCCCCAGCATTTT. The V gene is TRBV6-5, the J gene TRBJ1-5; 9 bases map to TRBD1. CDR1 and CDR2 (germline): MNHEY, SVGAGI. The CDR3 sequence is 14 residues long. V shed 6 bases and J 6 bases; nucleotides not matched to a gene: 6.

CDR3 sequence reads: CSVGIQGRSGTGELFF. The CDR3 DNA reads as TGCAGCGTCGGAATACAGGGGAGGAGTGGCACCGGGGAGCTGTTTTTT. The chain employs TRBV29-1 and TRBJ2-2; TRBD1 might be the D (7 bases). Deletions cut 6 bases from V and 4 bases from J, with 21 bases between. This CDR3 contains 16 residues. Germline V gene data show CDR1 as SQVTM and CDR2 as ANQGSEA.

This sequence joins TRBV7-9 and TRBJ1-1, with D tentatively TRBD1 (5 bases). CDR3 length: 17 amino acids. Trimming removed 5 bases at V and 2 bases at J, with 21 bases between. The germline CDR1 and CDR2 sequences are SEHNR and FQNEAQ (reference sequence). The CDR3 sequence is CASSLVGDSDSNTEAFF. In DNA, the CDR3 is TGTGCCAGCAGCCTCGTCGGGGACTCGGATAGTAACACTGAAGCTTTCTTT. Based on the CDR3 plus reference TRBV7-9 and TRBJ1-1, the full variable domain is DTGVSQNPRHKITKRGQNVTFRCDPISEHNRLYWYRQTLGQGPEFLTYFQNEAQLEKSRLLSDRFSAERPKGSFSTLEIQRTEQGDSAMYLCASSLVGDSDSNTEAFFGQGTRLTVV.

The chain joins TRBV10-3 to TRBJ2-2; D gene unclear. CDR1 is ENHRY and CDR2 is SYGVKD in the germline V gene. V lost 7 bases, J lost 1 base, and 7 bases lay in between. There are 13 residues in the CDR3. The CDR3 sequence: CAITPKNTGELFF. The DNA for the CDR3 is TGTGCCATCACCCCAAAGAACACCGGGGAGCTGTTTTTT.

The chain has TRBV28 and TRBJ2-4; no clear D gene. Per the germline V gene, CDR1 is MDHEN and CDR2 is SYDVKM. The ends were cut back, 5 bases at V and 3 bases at J, with 11 bases in the middle. The length of the CDR3 is 14 residues. CDR3 residues: CASSEDIGKNIQYF. CDR3 bases: TGTGCCAGCAGTGAGGATATAGGCAAAAACATTCAGTACTTC.

The chain has TRBV7-9 and TRBJ1-2; D gene unclear. Trimming removed 4 bases at V and 1 base at J, with 10 bases between. This CDR3 spans 14 amino acids. In germline, CDR1 is SEHNR, CDR2 FQNEAQ (reference sequence). The CDR3 DNA reads as TGTGCCAGCAGCTCCGGACTGTTTAACTATGGCTACACCTTC. The encoded protein is CASSSGLFNYGYTF.

The chain combines TRBV28 with TRBJ1-2; TRBD1 aligns across 7 bases. Losses at the gene ends were 6 bases for V and 5 bases for J; bases not matched to a gene: 15. The germline V gene encodes CDR1 MDHEN and CDR2 SYDVKM. CDR3 length: 16 residues. The DNA of the CDR3 is TGTGCCAGCAGAAGTAATCGAGCAGACAGGGATTATGGCTACACCTTC. Translation: CASRSNRADRDYGYTF.

V is TRBV7-9 and J is TRBJ1-2; a possible D gene is TRBD1 (5 bases). CDR3 size: 17 residues. Trimming stripped 5 bases from V and 4 bases from J, with 23 bases between. Germline lookup yields CDR1 SEHNR and CDR2 FQNEAQ (reference sequence). CDR3 amino acids: CASSTTGTSLVAYGYTF. The CDR3 DNA is TGTGCCAGCAGCACAACCGGGACGTCTTTGGTAGCCTATGGCTACACCTTC.

This clone was observed once. V and J are TRBV6-5 and TRBJ1-2; D ambiguous. With 6 bases removed from V and 4 bases from J, the gap between germline ends came to 12 bases. CDR3 length: 13 amino acids. The germline CDR1 and CDR2 sequences are MNHEY and SVGAGI. The DNA for the CDR3 is TGTGCCAGCAGCCTAGGCGGGCTCTATGGCTACACCTTC. Translation gives CASSLGGLYGYTF.

The chain joins TRBV3-1 (or the pseudogene TRBV3-2) to TRBJ1-1, with TRBD1 matching 7 bases. J was trimmed by 1 base and V by 3 bases; bases with no gene match: 2. CDR3 length: 14 residues. CDR1 is LGHDT, CDR2 YNNKEL, per germline (reference sequence). The CDR3 region has the DNA TGTGCCAGCAGCCAGAGGACAGGGAACACTGAAGCTTTCTTT. Its protein is CASSQRTGNTEAFF.

The chain recombines TRBV28 with TRBJ1-1; 9 bases match TRBD1. With 5 bases clipped from V and 3 bases from J, the junction kept 7 bases outside the gene matches. The germline gives CDR1 MDHEN, CDR2 SYDVKM. This CDR3 contains 15 residues. The CDR3 DNA reads as TGTGCCAGCAGTGGGACAGGGTGGTCGGACACTGAAGCTTTCTTT. Translation gives CASSGTGWSDTEAFF.

This chain connects TRBV19 to TRBJ2-2; 11 nucleotides align to TRBD2. The germline V gene has CDR1 LNHDA and CDR2 SQIVND (reference sequence). The CDR3 is 14 residues long. V shed 6 bases and J 3 bases; nucleotides not matched to a gene: 0. The CDR3 protein is CASRTSGDTGELFF. Here the CDR3 DNA reads TGTGCCAGTAGGACTAGCGGGGACACCGGGGAGCTGTTTTTT.

The chain joins TRBV19 to TRBJ1-5; D may be TRBD1 (6 bases). The CDR3 has 14 residues. Germline V CDR1 and CDR2: LNHDA, SQIVND (reference sequence). V was clipped by 7 bases and J by 4 bases, with 14 bases between them. The CDR3 coding sequence is TGTGCCAGTACCTACCTCACAGGGAATCAGCCCCAGCATTTT. Encoded protein: CASTYLTGNQPQHF.

The chain has TRBV30 and TRBJ1-3, with D unclear. Germline values: CDR1 GTSNPN, CDR2 SVGIG (reference sequence). The CDR3 extends over 14 amino acids. Trimming stripped 2 bases from V and 6 bases from J, with 14 bases between. The CDR3 loop is CAWSIGSSENTIYF. CDR3 coding DNA: TGTGCCTGGAGTATAGGGTCCAGCGAAAACACCATATATTTT.

CDR3 loop: CASSLALASSYEQYF. CDR3 in DNA: TGTGCCAGCAGTTTAGCCCTAGCGTCCTCCTACGAGCAGTACTTC. The gene calls are TRBV28 and TRBJ2-7; possibly TRBD2 for D (6 bases). Between the trimmed V and J ends, which lost 2 bases and 0 bases, there was a span of 11 bases. This CDR3 is built from 15 residues. The germline V gene has CDR1 MDHEN and CDR2 SYDVKM.

The chain carries TRBV7-2 and TRBJ2-7, with unresolved D. The CDR3 contains 15 residues. CDR1 is SGHTA and CDR2 is FQGNSA in the germline V gene. Deletions cut 1 base from V and 0 bases from J, with 10 bases between. In DNA form, the CDR3 reads TGTGCCAGCAGCTTAGGCAGAGTCCCCTCCTACGAGCAGTACTTC. This encodes CASSLGRVPSYEQYF. Full variable domain (rest looked up from reference TRBV7-2 and TRBJ2-7): GAGVSQSPSNKVTEKGKDVELRCDPISGHTALYWYRQSLGQGLEFLIYFQGNSAPDKSGLPSDRFSAERTGGSVSTLTIQRTQQEDSAVYLCASSLGRVPSYEQYFGPGTRLTVT.

V usage is TRBV28 and J usage is TRBJ1-1; 7 bases line up with TRBD1. The ends lost 3 bases at V and 1 base at J; junction bases unmatched: 8. Germline-derived CDR1 and CDR2 are MDHEN and SYDVKM. The CDR3 is 16 residues long. CDR3 loop: CASSLGGGSWNTEAFF. The CDR3, as DNA: TGTGCCAGCAGTTTGGGAGGGGGCAGTTGGAACACTGAAGCTTTCTTT.

The V gene is TRBV5-1, the J gene TRBJ1-1; maybe TRBD1 (6 bases). V dropped 4 bases and J dropped 2 bases, with 9 bases sitting between them. The CDR3 runs to 13 residues. Germline assignment: CDR1 SGHRS and CDR2 YFSETQ. In DNA, the CDR3 is TGCGCCAGCAGCCCGACAGGTAACACTGAAGCTTTCTTT. Its translation is CASSPTGNTEAFF. The complete variable domain, with remaining parts taken from reference TRBV5-1 and TRBJ1-1, reads KAGVTQTPRYLIKTRGQQVTLSCSPISGHRSVSWYQQTPGQGLQFLFEYFSETQRNKGNFPGRFSGRQFSNSRSEMNVSTLELGDSALYLCASSPTGNTEAFFGQGTRLTVV.